What follows are 27 T cell receptor beta chains derived from one specimen sequenced in a study of identifying expanded T cells in peripheral blood. Assay: immunoSEQ multiplex PCR; the TCRdb copy retains only in-frame clones and omits some. The data show under 120,000 clones, approximately 90% seen once. The material sequenced was blood. The origin of the receptors is a person aged 18-69 years in good health.

V usage is TRBV18 and J usage is TRBJ2-1; 13 nucleotides line up with TRBD2. The CDR3 runs to 16 residues. V was pared by 6 bases and J by 10 bases, with 12 bases of the junction left unmatched. Germline V gene data show CDR1 as KGHSH and CDR2 as LQKENI. The CDR3 here is CASSAGLAGAVVEQFF. The CDR3 nucleotides are TGTGCCAGCTCCGCTGGACTAGCGGGGGCGGTTGTGGAGCAGTTCTTC.

The V gene is TRBV19, the J gene TRBJ2-7; 8 bases line up with TRBD1. The V segment lost 5 bases and the J segment 5 bases; nucleotides outside the gene matches: 14. Germline V gene data show CDR1 as LNHDA and CDR2 as SQIVND (reference sequence). CDR3 size: 16 residues. The CDR3 DNA follows: TGTGCCAGTAGTGGCCGATTGGGCAGGGGGCTGCACGAGCAGTACTTC. It translates to CASSGRLGRGLHEQYF.

This rearrangement joins TRBV5-5 to TRBJ2-3, with 7 bases fitting TRBD2. The CDR3 has 14 amino acids. The germline V gene encodes CDR1 SGHKS and CDR2 YYEKEE (reference sequence). V dropped 0 bases and J dropped 4; count of bases not matched to a gene: 2. As DNA, the CDR3 is TGTGCCAGCAGCTTGGCAGGGAGGGCAGATACGCAGTATTTT. It yields the protein CASSLAGRADTQYF.

The rearrangement uses TRBV5-1 and TRBJ2-5; a possible D gene is TRBD2 (7 bases). Between the trimmed V and J ends, which lost 4 bases and 5 bases, there was a span of 12 bases. Germline V gives CDR1 SGHRS, CDR2 YFSETQ. The CDR3 length is 13 residues. CDR3 sequence reads: CASSPEGGETQYF. CDR3 sequence (DNA): TGCGCCAGCAGCCCAGAGGGGGGGGAGACCCAGTACTTC.

The J gene is TRBJ2-7, the V gene TRBV7-3, with TRBD2 matching 7 bases. The CDR3 has 12 residues. Per the germline V gene, CDR1 is SGHTA and CDR2 is FQGTGA. Trimming removed 11 bases from V and 5 bases from J; junction bases left unmatched: 9. The CDR3, as DNA: TGTGCCGGGGGGGTTTCGTGGGACGAGCAGTACTTC. The encoded protein is CAGGVSWDEQYF.

The CDR3 DNA sequence: TGTGCCAGCTCAGATAGGGCGGGGGTAGTCCACGAGCAGTACTTC. Translated, it gives CASSDRAGVVHEQYF. The chain carries TRBV27 and TRBJ2-7; 7 nucleotides agree with TRBD2. The CDR3 extends over 15 amino acids. CDR1 is MNHEY, CDR2 SMNVEV, per germline (reference sequence). J lost 5 bases, V lost 8 bases, and 15 bases had no gene match.

V gene TRBV4-3 combines with J gene TRBJ2-2; D is unresolved. Trimming stripped 4 bases from V and 7 bases from J, with 7 bases between. CDR1 LGHNA and CDR2 YSLEER come from the germline V gene. The CDR3 is 12 amino acids. The CDR3 DNA is TGCGCCAGCAGCCGCGAAAACGGGGAGCTGTTTTTT. Protein sequence: CASSRENGELFF.

V is TRBV11-2 and J is TRBJ2-3; TRBD1 matches at 7 bases. The ends lost 6 bases at V and 0 bases at J; junction bases unmatched: 3. The CDR3 loop spans 14 amino acids. The germline CDR1 and CDR2 sequences are SGHAT and FQNNGV. CDR3 in DNA: TGTGCCAGCAGGAGGGGGCTCAGCACAGATACGCAGTATTTT. Encoded protein: CASRRGLSTDTQYF.

The chain carries TRBV11-3 and TRBJ2-1; D perhaps matches TRBD2 (6 bases). The V gene lost 0 bases and the J gene lost 8 bases, with 23 bases spanning the gap. CDR3 size: 18 residues. Germline CDR1 is SGHNT and CDR2 is YENEEA. This CDR3 is CASSLDQGGTGTFYEQFF. The CDR3 DNA is TGTGCCAGCAGCTTAGATCAAGGAGGGACTGGAACCTTCTATGAGCAGTTCTTC.

The chain is built from TRBV28 and TRBJ1-2; D ambiguous. The CDR3 has 13 amino acids. V was pared by 3 bases and J by 2 bases, with 7 bases between. The germline gives CDR1 MDHEN, CDR2 SYDVKM. The CDR3 coding sequence is TGTGCCAGCAGTTTGTTCGGAAACTATGGCTACACCTTC. Translation: CASSLFGNYGYTF.

The chain uses TRBV18 and TRBJ2-2, with no clear D. This CDR3 has 14 residues. V lost 7 bases, J lost 5 bases, and 14 bases lay in between. Germline lookup yields CDR1 KGHSH and CDR2 LQKENI. CDR3 sequence reads: CASFRSPPTGELFF. The CDR3 DNA reads TGTGCCAGCTTCCGCTCCCCCCCGACCGGGGAGCTGTTTTTT.

This chain connects TRBV4-1 to TRBJ1-1; TRBD1 matches at 7 bases. The CDR3 totals 17 residues. Trimming cost V 3 bases and J 0 bases; bases outside gene matches: 10. Germline loops: CDR1 MGHRA, CDR2 YSYEKL. In DNA, the CDR3 is TGCGCCAGCAGCCAGGGTTTAGGGGGCGGCATGAACACTGAAGCTTTCTTT. Its protein is CASSQGLGGGMNTEAFF.

The V and J genes are TRBV27 and TRBJ2-3; 7 positions match TRBD2. This CDR3 has 15 amino acids. The J segment lost 3 bases and the V segment lost 4 bases, leaving 7 bases of the junction unmatched. Germline CDR1 MNHEY, CDR2 SMNVEV (reference sequence). CDR3 sequence: CASSSLGGGTDTQYF. CDR3 nucleotides: TGTGCCAGCAGTTCCCTTGGCGGGGGTACAGATACGCAGTATTTT.

The V call is TRBV16, the J call TRBJ2-1; D remains ambiguous. Germline CDR1 and CDR2: KGHSY and FQNENV. V shed 3 bases and J shed 4 bases, with 7 bases lying between them. The CDR3 extends over 13 amino acids. The CDR3 sequence: CASSHINYNEQFF. The DNA of the CDR3 is TGTGCCAGCAGCCACATTAATTACAATGAGCAGTTCTTC. Complete variable domain (other parts from reference TRBV16 and TRBJ2-1): GEEVAQTPKHLVRGEGQKAKLYCAPIKGHSYVFWYQQVLKNEFKFLISFQNENVFDETGMPKERFSAKCLPNSPCSLEIQATKLEDSAVYFCASSHINYNEQFFGPGTRLTVL.

The chain uses TRBV23-1 and TRBJ2-7; D call uncertain. TRBV23-1 is assigned to the ORF class and has an uncertain function. V lost 3 bases and J 0 bases, leaving 6 bases between the germline ends. The CDR3 spans 13 residues. The CDR3 protein is CASSHQSSYEQYF. The CDR3 DNA reads TGCGCCAGCAGTCACCAGAGCTCCTACGAGCAGTACTTC.

The chain recombines TRBV6-5 with TRBJ2-7, with TRBD1 identical over 9 bases. The CDR3 is made up of 15 amino acids. The V segment lost 8 bases and the J segment 4 bases; nucleotides outside the gene matches: 12. Germline CDR1 and CDR2: MNHEY and SVGAGI. CDR3 sequence (DNA): TGTGCCAGCCGAGCATCACAGGGGGCGTTATACGAGCAGTACTTC. Its translation: CASRASQGALYEQYF.

The count of this clone is one. In this CDR3 the conserved last residue, phenylalanine or tryptophan, is missing, so a read error is likely. The limits of the CDR3 on the DNA are not certain, so only TCRdb's listed CDR3 is given. This chain uses TRBV7-9 with TRBJ2-7; the table's D call, TRBD1, was not checked against the DNA. Germline CDR1 and CDR2: SEHNR and FQNEAQ (reference sequence). The CDR3 has 13 residues if both end residues are counted. The CDR3 region is CASSFRDGTGWSC.

This chain uses TRBV6-1 with TRBJ1-2; 8 bases agree with TRBD1. Germline loops: CDR1 MNHNS, CDR2 SASEGT. V trimming: 5 bases; J trimming: 2 bases; junction bases outside the gene matches: 1. The CDR3 runs 13 residues. The CDR3 loop reads CASSWDRNYGYTF. DNA for the CDR3: TGTGCCAGCAGTTGGGACAGGAACTATGGCTACACCTTC.

The table lists this clone with a few counts. This chain connects TRBV5-4 to TRBJ1-5; the D is unclear. This CDR3 region has 13 residues. V was pared by 5 bases and J by 5 bases, with 11 bases between. Germline V gene lookup returns CDR1 SGHNT and CDR2 YYREEE (reference sequence). The CDR3 region has the DNA TGTGCCAGCAGACAGAACCCCGATCAGCCCCAGCATTTT. Protein: CASRQNPDQPQHF.

V is TRBV28 and J is TRBJ1-3; D gene uncertain. CDR3 length equals 12 residues. Per germline, CDR1 MDHEN and CDR2 SYDVKM. V lost 5 bases to trimming and J lost 9 bases, with 11 bases between them. The CDR3 is CASSLVRGTIYF. In DNA form, the CDR3 reads TGTGCCAGCAGTCTGGTTCGGGGCACCATATATTTT.

The chain couples TRBV7-7 to TRBJ2-5, with TRBD2 identical over 8 bases. CDR3 length: 15 amino acids. CDR1 is SSHAT, CDR2 FNYEAQ, per germline (reference sequence). The junction had 5 bases not matched to a gene; V was cut back by 4 bases and J by 1 base. CDR3 loop: CASSYSAGGQETQYF. In DNA form, the CDR3 reads TGTGCCAGCAGCTATTCCGCGGGGGGCCAAGAGACCCAGTACTTC.

V and J are TRBV2 and TRBJ1-1; TRBD1 aligns across 8 bases. Per germline, CDR1 SNHLY and CDR2 FYNNEI. The CDR3 is 14 amino acids. The V segment lost 6 bases and the J segment 2 bases; nucleotides outside the gene matches: 5. The CDR3 region is CASSPTGGNTEAFF. In DNA form, the CDR3 reads TGTGCCAGCAGCCCAACAGGGGGTAACACTGAAGCTTTCTTT.

This clone was detected a few times. This sequence joins TRBV4-1 and TRBJ1-5, with 7 nucleotides matching TRBD1. The germline V gene has CDR1 MGHRA and CDR2 YSYEKL. The CDR3 is made up of 14 amino acids. V lost 8 bases to trimming and J lost 2 bases; unmatched junction nucleotides: 6. CDR3 DNA: TGCGCCAGCCAGACAGGGTTTGGCAATCAGCCCCAGCATTTT. It encodes CASQTGFGNQPQHF.

This clone was seen only a few times. The chain combines TRBV29-1 with TRBJ1-3; D is unclear. Germline V gene sequence: CDR1 SQVTM, CDR2 ANQGSEA. The CDR3 covers 13 residues. Deletions cut 3 bases from V and 4 bases from J, with 10 bases between. This CDR3 is CSVEVQFGNTIYF. CDR3 nucleotide sequence: TGCAGCGTTGAGGTGCAGTTCGGAAACACCATATATTTT. Full variable domain (missing parts from reference TRBV29-1 and TRBJ1-3): SAVISQKPSRDICQRGTSLTIQCQVDSQVTMMFWYRQQPGQSLTLIATANQGSEATYESGFVIDKFPISRPNLTFSTLTVSNMSPEDSSIYLCSVEVQFGNTIYFGEGSWLTVV.

V gene TRBV27 combines with J gene TRBJ2-3; possibly TRBD2 for D (5 bases). V lost 4 bases, J lost 0 bases, and 11 bases lay in between. The CDR3 is 15 residues long. Germline V gene sequence: CDR1 MNHEY, CDR2 SMNVEV (reference sequence). The CDR3: CASSWASPSTDTQYF. CDR3 in DNA: TGTGCCAGCAGTTGGGCTAGCCCTAGCACAGATACGCAGTATTTT.

This chain joins TRBV5-4 and TRBJ2-3; D gene unclear. Trimming removed 3 bases from V and 4 bases from J, with 6 bases in between. Germline CDR1 and CDR2: SGHNT and YYREEE (reference sequence). CDR3 length: 12 residues. Here the CDR3 DNA reads TGTGCCAGCAGCTCCCCCCCAGATACGCAGTATTTT. It yields the protein CASSSPPDTQYF. Drawing the rest from reference TRBV5-4 and TRBJ2-3, the complete variable domain is ETGVTQSPTHLIKTRGQQVTLRCSSQSGHNTVSWYQQALGQGPQFIFQYYREEENGRGNFPPRFSGLQFPNYSSELNVNALELDDSALYLCASSSPPDTQYFGPGTRLTVL.

The chain carries TRBV19 and TRBJ2-4, with unresolved D. The germline V and J ends were trimmed by 10 bases and 8 bases, with 15 bases remaining between them. This CDR3 region has 12 residues. CDR1 is LNHDA and CDR2 is SQIVND in the germline V gene (reference sequence). DNA for the CDR3: TGTGCCACCCGGGCCCCCGGAGACATTCAGTACTTC. This gives the protein CATRAPGDIQYF. The variable domain in full, completed from reference TRBV19 and TRBJ2-4, reads DGGITQSPKYLFRKEGQNVTLSCEQNLNHDAMYWYRQDPGQGLRLIYYSQIVNDFQKGDIAEGYSVSREKKESFPLTVTSAQKNPTAFYLCATRAPGDIQYFGAGTRLSVL.